A selection of T cell receptor beta chains follows, all from one sample in a study of blood T cell repertoires in COVID-19. Clones were sequenced by immunoSEQ multiplex PCR, and TCRdb holds only the in-frame ones, with some missing. The sample shows 260,000 or so clones, 80% to 90% of them seen only once. Sequenced input: peripheral blood. The receptors here all came from a man aged 80 or over with acute or convalescent COVID-19. CDR3s include the opening cysteine and the closing phenylalanine or tryptophan. D genes are given only for firm matches. Size values are once, few and many counts, or a class for expanded clones, and some rows have none.

d_call j_call clone_size v_call cdr3_aa cdr3_nt
TRBD1 TRBJ1-5 - TRBV30 CAWRGQGSNQPQHF TGTGCCTGGAGAGGACAGGGAAGTAATCAGCCCCAGCATTTT
- TRBJ2-3 - TRBV27 CASSRGQGGYTQYF TGTGCCAGCAGCCGAGGACAGGGAGGGTATACGCAGTATTTT
TRBD2 TRBJ2-5 - TRBV19 CASSTLAGGGETQYF TGTGCCAGTAGTACCCTAGCGGGGGGAGGAGAGACCCAGTACTTC
- TRBJ1-1 - TRBV6-5 CASTDLNTEAFF TGTGCCAGCACCGACTTGAACACTGAAGCTTTCTTT
TRBD1 TRBJ1-6 few TRBV19 CASSISVDRGIYNSPLHF TGTGCCAGTAGTATCTCGGTGGACAGGGGTATCTATAATTCACCCCTCCACTTT
- TRBJ1-1 - TRBV19 CASKEGNHAFF TGTGCCAGTAAGGAGGGCAATCATGCTTTCTTT
TRBD1 TRBJ1-6 - TRBV2 CASRTGTGGRNSPLHF TGTGCCAGCAGGACCGGGACAGGGGGCAGAAATTCACCCCTCCACTTT
TRBD1 TRBJ2-5 - TRBV14 CASSQKGTGKQETQYF TGTGCCAGCAGCCAGAAAGGGACAGGCAAACAAGAGACCCAGTACTTC
- TRBJ2-7 - TRBV9 CASSADHLTSYEQYF TGTGCCAGCAGCGCAGATCACCTCACATCCTACGAGCAGTACTTC
- TRBJ1-3 - TRBV6-5 CASRLDRSGNTIYF TGTGCCAGCAGACTTGACAGGAGTGGAAACACCATATATTTT